Reported below is one TCR beta chain. The antigen remains unidentified. These data are taken from a study of shared clonotypes between healthy human individuals. Findings and caveats of the study: Blood was the only sampled material, and tissue repertoires likely differ.

Naive CD45RA+ and memory CD45RA-negative subsets were split from CD4+ cells. Per the study methods: From ImmunoSEQ came sequences covering only the junction and carrying no quality scores, so filtering differed. Sequencing used immunoSEQ multiplex PCR; TCRdb keeps in-frame clones, though not all of them. The DNA was the basis for D and trimming; V, J and clone size are from that table. This table holds more than 850,000 clones, 70% to 80% found once. The germline gives CDR1 SNHLY, CDR2 FYNNEI. After removal of 5 bases from V and 0 bases from J, the junction contained 4 bases not matched to a gene. This CDR3 is 16 amino acids long.

The sequenced sample was memory CD4+ T cells from PBMCs. Stated subset: CD45RA-negative fraction. This chain joins TRBV2 and TRBJ1-3; 10 bases fit TRBD1. This clonotype was obtained from a man between 18 and 29 years old in good health. Some clones in this sample may be carry-over from other donors' samples. Here the CDR3 DNA reads TGTGCCAGCAGTCCGGGACAGGGGAACTCTGGAAACACCATATATTTT. This codes for CASSPGQGNSGNTIYF.